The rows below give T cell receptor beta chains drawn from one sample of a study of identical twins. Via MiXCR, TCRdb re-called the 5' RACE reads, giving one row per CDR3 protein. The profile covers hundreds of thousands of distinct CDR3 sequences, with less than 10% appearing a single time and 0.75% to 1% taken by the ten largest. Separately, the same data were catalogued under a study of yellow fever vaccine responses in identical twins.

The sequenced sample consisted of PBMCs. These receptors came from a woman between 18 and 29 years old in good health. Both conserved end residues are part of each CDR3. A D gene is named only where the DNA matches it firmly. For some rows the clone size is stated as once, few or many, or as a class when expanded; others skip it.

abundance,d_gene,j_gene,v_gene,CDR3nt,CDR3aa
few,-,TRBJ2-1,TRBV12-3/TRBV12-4,TGTGCCAGCAGCAACATCGGGGATGAGCAGTTCTTC,CASSNIGDEQFF
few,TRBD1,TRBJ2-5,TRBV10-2,TGCGCCAGCAGTGCAGGGGGCCTACAAGAGACCCAGTACTTC,CASSAGGLQETQYF
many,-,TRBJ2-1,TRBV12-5,TGTGCTAGTGGTTTGGGGGGCTACAATGAGCAGTTCTTC,CASGLGGYNEQFF
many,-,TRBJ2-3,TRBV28,TGTGCCAGCAGCAGCACATACAGGGGGGGTACGCAGTATTTT,CASSSTYRGGTQYF
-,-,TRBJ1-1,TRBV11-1,TGTGCCAGCAGCTTAAATCTTAGGGGATATCAAGCTTTCTTT,CASSLNLRGYQAFF
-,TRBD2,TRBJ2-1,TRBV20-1,TGCAGTGCTAGAACCGTGGGAGGGCCGGGTGAGCAGTTCTTC,CSARTVGGPGEQFF
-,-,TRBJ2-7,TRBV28,TGTGCCAGCAGGACCCACGACACTCTAGACTACGAGCAGTACTTC,CASRTHDTLDYEQYF
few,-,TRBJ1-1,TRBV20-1,TGCAGTGCTCCGGGGCCTATGAACACTGAAGCTTTCTTT,CSAPGPMNTEAFF
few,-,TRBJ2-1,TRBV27,TGTGCCAGCAAGGGGGGCAACTACAATGAGCAGTTCTTC,CASKGGNYNEQFF
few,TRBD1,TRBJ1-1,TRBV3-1,TGTGCCAGCAGCCAAGGACAGGGGGCGAACACTGAAGCTTTCTTT,CASSQGQGANTEAFF
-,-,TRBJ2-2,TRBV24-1,TGTGCCACCCGGGCAGATTACACCGGGGAGCTGTTTTTT,CATRADYTGELFF
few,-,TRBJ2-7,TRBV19,TGTGCCAGTAGTATATTGGGGGGCGCCTATCGCGAGCAGTACTTC,CASSILGGAYREQYF
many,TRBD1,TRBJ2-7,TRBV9,TGTGCCAGCAGCGGAGGAGGAGGACAGGGTTTCTACGAGCAGTACTTC,CASSGGGGQGFYEQYF
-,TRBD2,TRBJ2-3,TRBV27,TGTGCCAGCAGTTTATCCTTCCTAGCGGGGGGCACAGATACGCAGTATTTT,CASSLSFLAGGTDTQYF
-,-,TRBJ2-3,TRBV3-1,TGTGCCAGCAGCCAAGAGGTCGCGGCCACAGATACGCAGTATTTT,CASSQEVAATDTQYF
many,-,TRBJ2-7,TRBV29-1,TGCAGCGTCTTCACCTCCGGGACACTTACCTACGAGCAGTACTTC,CSVFTSGTLTYEQYF
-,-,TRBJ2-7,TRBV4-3,TGCGCCAGCAGCCAAGATCCCGGCGCAGATAGCGGACGATCCTACGAGCAGTACTTC,CASSQDPGADSGRSYEQYF
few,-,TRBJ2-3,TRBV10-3,TGTGCCATCAGTGAGTCGGGGAGCGCACAAGATACGCAGTATTTT,CAISESGSAQDTQYF